This TCR beta chain was sequenced in a study of response to subunit inactivated influenza vaccine. TCRdb reanalysed the RT-PCR reads using MiXCR and keeps one entry per CDR3 protein. The table lists a few hundred thousand distinct CDR3 sequences, around 10% of them singletons. This clonotype was found a few times. The same data also went into a second study, on T cells expressing NK-cell markers. That paper states: UMIs accompanied the 5'RACE template switching by which TCR beta cDNA was made. Of the CD8+ T cells in about 6 donors, roughly 1.0-7.0% belonged to dominant NKG2C+ clonotypes.

The material sequenced was PBMCs from blood, taken on the day of vaccination. This sequence was found in a man aged 50-59 years who received an inactivated influenza vaccine.

The DNA for the CDR3 is TGTGCCAGCAGTTTCGGGATGACAGGGGTTATTGGTGAGCAGTTCTTC. It is translated as CASSFGMTGVIGEQFF. This chain connects TRBV12-3 or TRBV12-4 to TRBJ2-1, with TRBD1 matching over 8 bases. This CDR3 spans 16 amino acids. The V and J ends lost 3 bases and 9 bases, in that order; junction bases with no gene match: 13.